The 11 T cell receptor beta chains below were found in one sample sequenced in a study of early T cells in non-severe SARS-CoV-2 infection. Each CDR3 protein gets one entry after TCRdb re-called the 5' RACE reads with MiXCR. The sample gives some 64,000 distinct CDR3 sequences, about 13% of which show up once; roughly 8% is in the top ten. The source material was whole blood. These receptor sequences come from an adult who was a healthcare worker with PCR-confirmed SARS-CoV-2 infection or an uninfected control (not recorded which).

This clonotype has more than one count but fewer than ten. The chain couples TRBV28 to TRBJ1-4; D call uncertain. The germline gives CDR1 MDHEN, CDR2 SYDVKM. This CDR3 is built from 13 residues. Between the trimmed V and J ends, which lost 10 bases and 7 bases, there was a span of 16 bases. CDR3 in amino acids: CATSGAWVEKLFF. CDR3 nucleotides: TGTGCCACTTCAGGCGCCTGGGTTGAAAAACTGTTTTTT.

This chain's CDR3 is CSARDPRTTYEQYF. The CDR3 DNA is TGCAGTGCTAGAGATCCCAGGACTACCTACGAGCAGTACTTC. The V call is TRBV20-1, the J call TRBJ2-7, with a weak D call TRBD2 (6 bases). Germline CDR1 reads DFQATT; CDR2 reads SNEGSKA (reference sequence). V was shortened by 0 bases and J by 2 bases, with 11 bases between the two germline ends. The CDR3 contains 14 residues.

The rearrangement uses TRBV28 and TRBJ2-7, with D perhaps matching TRBD2 (5 bases). Trimming removed 5 bases from V and 9 bases from J, with 11 bases in between. This CDR3 region has 11 residues. CDR1 is MDHEN, CDR2 SYDVKM, per germline. The CDR3 DNA follows: TGTGCCAGCAGTACTAGGGCGGCGCAGTACTTC. It codes for CASSTRAAQYF.

By sample share, this clonotype is medium-sized. V and J are TRBV29-1 and TRBJ2-5, with D possibly being TRBD1 or TRBD2 (5 bases each). The CDR3 length is 13 residues. The germline gives CDR1 SQVTM, CDR2 ANQGSEA. V gave up 8 bases and J gave up 5 bases, with 18 bases separating them. This CDR3 is CSFRAEGRETQYF. CDR3 DNA sequence: TGCAGCTTCCGGGCAGAGGGGCGCGAGACCCAGTACTTC. The full variable domain, rest sourced from reference TRBV29-1 and TRBJ2-5, is SAVISQKPSRDICQRGTSLTIQCQVDSQVTMMFWYRQQPGQSLTLIATANQGSEATYESGFVIDKFPISRPNLTFSTLTVSNMSPEDSSIYLCSFRAEGRETQYFGPGTRLLVL.

The chain has TRBV5-1 and TRBJ2-3, with 12 bases fitting TRBD2. The CDR3 sequence is 15 residues long. The germline gives CDR1 SGHRS, CDR2 YFSETQ. V dropped 4 bases and J dropped 4; count of bases not matched to a gene: 4. The CDR3 sequence is CASSTLAGGPDTQYF. CDR3 DNA: TGCGCCAGCAGCACACTAGCGGGAGGTCCAGATACGCAGTATTTT.

This clonotype was observed a handful of times. The chain joins TRBV19 to TRBJ1-4; TRBD1 is a possible D gene (5 bases). Germline CDR1 LNHDA, CDR2 SQIVND (reference sequence). Trimming took off 3 bases at V and 8 bases at J, with 7 bases between the two ends. This CDR3 has 12 amino acids. The chain's CDR3 is CASSMGVEKLFF. The CDR3 DNA reads TGTGCCAGTAGTATGGGGGTCGAAAAACTGTTTTTT.

The genes are TRBV7-9 and TRBJ2-5, with D possibly TRBD2 on 7 matching bases. Germline loops: CDR1 SEHNR, CDR2 FQNEAQ (reference sequence). The CDR3 is 17 residues long. Trimming left V 5 bases short and J 0 bases short, with 19 bases between. As DNA, the CDR3 is TGTGCCAGCAGCCGCGGACAGTTACGGGGGGACCAAGAGACCCAGTACTTC. Protein: CASSRGQLRGDQETQYF.

This clonotype was counted ten times or more. The chain uses TRBV19 and TRBJ1-2; no clear D. V gave up 4 bases and J gave up 8 bases, with 14 bases separating them. Germline assignment: CDR1 LNHDA and CDR2 SQIVND (reference sequence). This CDR3 contains 13 residues. This CDR3 reads CASSTGLMGGYTF. The CDR3 DNA reads TGTGCCAGTAGTACAGGACTCATGGGGGGCTACACCTTC. Full variable domain (outside the CDR3, taken from reference TRBV19 and TRBJ1-2): DGGITQSPKYLFRKEGQNVTLSCEQNLNHDAMYWYRQDPGQGLRLIYYSQIVNDFQKGDIAEGYSVSREKKESFPLTVTSAQKNPTAFYLCASSTGLMGGYTFGSGTRLTVV.

The chain uses TRBV11-2 and TRBJ1-3; the D is unclear. V was cut by 5 bases and J by 6 bases, with 14 bases left in between. Looked up from germline, CDR1 is SGHAT and CDR2 is FQNNGV. This CDR3 has 14 residues. In DNA form, the CDR3 reads TGTGCCAGCAGCCCGGCGATGGTAGAAAACACCATATATTTT. This codes for CASSPAMVENTIYF.

Notes on this clonotype: One end of the junction does not line up with germline, which may come from a read error. The rearrangement links TRBV3-1 to TRBJ2-1; the match to TRBD2 covers 10 bases. Germline lookup yields CDR1 LGHDT and CDR2 YNNKEL (reference sequence). The CDR3 loop spans 15 amino acids. CDR3 sequence: CAGSLGQREGREQFF. The CDR3 DNA sequence: TGTGCCGGCAGCCTAGGCCAGCGGGAGGGAAGGGAGCAGTTCTTC.

This clonotype was counted between two and nine times. The rearrangement uses TRBV7-2 and TRBJ2-7; D assignment may be TRBD1 or TRBD2 (5 bases each). CDR3 size: 14 residues. The V end lost 1 base, the J end lost 5 bases, and 12 bases lay between the germline ends. Looked up from germline, CDR1 is SGHTA and CDR2 is FQGNSA. The CDR3 sequence is CASSLVGAIDEQYF. In DNA, the CDR3 is TGTGCCAGCAGCTTAGTCGGGGCGATCGACGAGCAGTACTTC. Combining the CDR3 with reference TRBV7-2 and TRBJ2-7 gives the whole variable domain GAGVSQSPSNKVTEKGKDVELRCDPISGHTALYWYRQSLGQGLEFLIYFQGNSAPDKSGLPSDRFSAERTGGSVSTLTIQRTQQEDSAVYLCASSLVGAIDEQYFGPGTRLTVT.